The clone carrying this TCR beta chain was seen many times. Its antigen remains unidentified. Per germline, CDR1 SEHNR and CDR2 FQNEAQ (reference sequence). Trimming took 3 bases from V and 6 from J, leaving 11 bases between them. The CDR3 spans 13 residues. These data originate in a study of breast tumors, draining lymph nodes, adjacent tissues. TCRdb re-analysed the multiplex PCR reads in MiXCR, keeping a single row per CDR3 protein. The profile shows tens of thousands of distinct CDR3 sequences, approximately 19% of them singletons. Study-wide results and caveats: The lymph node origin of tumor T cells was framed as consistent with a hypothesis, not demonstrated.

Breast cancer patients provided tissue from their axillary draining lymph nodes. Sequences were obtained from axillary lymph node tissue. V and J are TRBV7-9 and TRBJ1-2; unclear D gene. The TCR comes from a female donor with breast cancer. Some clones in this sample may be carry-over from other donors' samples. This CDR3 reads CASSFQPADGYTF. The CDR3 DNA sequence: TGTGCCAGCAGCTTTCAACCGGCGGATGGCTACACCTTC.